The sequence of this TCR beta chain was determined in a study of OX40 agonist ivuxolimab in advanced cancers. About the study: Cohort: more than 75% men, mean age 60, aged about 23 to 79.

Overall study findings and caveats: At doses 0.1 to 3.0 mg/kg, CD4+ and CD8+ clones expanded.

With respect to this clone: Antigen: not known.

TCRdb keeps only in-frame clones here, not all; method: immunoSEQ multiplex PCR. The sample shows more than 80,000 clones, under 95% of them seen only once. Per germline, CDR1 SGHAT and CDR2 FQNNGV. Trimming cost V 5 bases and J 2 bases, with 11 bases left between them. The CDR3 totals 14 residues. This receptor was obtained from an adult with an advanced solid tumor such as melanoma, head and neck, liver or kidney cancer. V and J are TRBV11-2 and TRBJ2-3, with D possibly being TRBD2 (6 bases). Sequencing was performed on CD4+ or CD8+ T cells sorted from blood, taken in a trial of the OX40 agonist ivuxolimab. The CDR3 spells CASSVGLLTDTQYF. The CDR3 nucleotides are TGTGCCAGCAGCGTGGGACTCCTCACAGATACGCAGTATTTT. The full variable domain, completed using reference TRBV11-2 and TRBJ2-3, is EAGVAQSPRYKIIEKRQSVAFWCNPISGHATLYWYQQILGQGPKLLIQFQNNGVVDDSQLPKDRFSAERLKGVDSTLKIQPAKLEDSAVYLCASSVGLLTDTQYFGPGTRLTVL.